Following are 11 T cell receptor beta chains from one sample sequenced in a study of T cells in Graves' hyperthyroidism and ophthalmopathy. RNA transcripts provided the source from which TCR beta CDR3 regions were amplified. Researchers ran a first-round RT-PCR on the TCR CDR3 using the HTBI primer set. TCRdb re-analysed the multiplex PCR reads in MiXCR, keeping a single row per CDR3 protein. The sample shows roughly 170,000 distinct CDR3 sequences, approximately 17% of them seen only once. Sequencing was carried out using blood. These receptor sequences come from a woman between 45 and 60 years old with Graves' hyperthyroidism.

There are many counts of this clonotype. This rearrangement joins TRBV18 to TRBJ2-3; the D gene could be TRBD1 or TRBD2 (5 bases each). The CDR3 spans 18 residues. Germline V lookup: CDR1 KGHSH, CDR2 LQKENI. The V and J ends lost 6 bases and 2 bases respectively, with 24 bases between them. The DNA of the CDR3 is TGTGCCAGCTCCCTCGGCAGGGTTGAAGGACTTTCCACAGATACGCAGTATTTT. Amino acid sequence: CASSLGRVEGLSTDTQYF.

Ten or more counts support this clonotype. The chain joins TRBV7-8 to TRBJ1-5; 10 nucleotides agree with TRBD1. J was trimmed by 5 bases and V by 7 bases; bases with no gene match: 5. Germline lookup yields CDR1 SGHVS and CDR2 FQNEAQ. The length of the CDR3 is 14 residues. For the CDR3, the DNA is TGTGCCAGCACCCTGGGACAGGGGTATCAGCCCCAGCATTTT. This gives the protein CASTLGQGYQPQHF.

This clonotype occurred many times. The V call is TRBV2, the J call TRBJ1-2; 7 positions agree with TRBD1. J gave up 4 bases and V 3 bases, and 5 bases lay outside the gene matches. Per the germline V gene, CDR1 is SNHLY and CDR2 is FYNNEI. This CDR3 comprises 14 residues. Here the CDR3 reads CASSDPRGIYGYTF. CDR3 DNA: TGTGCCAGCAGTGATCCCAGGGGGATCTATGGCTACACCTTC.

In this sample, this clonotype turned up many times. This chain joins TRBV6-1 and TRBJ1-2; 7 bases match TRBD1. This CDR3 spans 15 amino acids. In germline, CDR1 is MNHNS, CDR2 SASEGT. V trimming: 5 bases; J trimming: 0 bases; junction bases outside the gene matches: 6. The CDR3 sequence is CASSRGTAANYGYTF. CDR3 nucleotide sequence: TGTGCCAGCAGTCGTGGGACAGCAGCTAACTATGGCTACACCTTC.

There are many counts of this clonotype. This chain joins TRBV28 and TRBJ2-5; no firm D call. Between the trimmed V and J ends, which lost 4 bases and 0 bases, there was a span of 24 bases. Germline CDR1 reads MDHEN; CDR2 reads SYDVKM. This CDR3 comprises 19 residues. This CDR3 reads CASSSQVTFSVPYQETQYF. Written as DNA, the CDR3 is TGTGCCAGCAGTTCTCAAGTCACATTCAGCGTACCTTACCAAGAGACCCAGTACTTC.

This clonotype was seen at least ten times. V and J are TRBV5-1 and TRBJ2-4; either TRBD1 or TRBD2 may fit D (5 bases each). CDR3 size: 17 residues. CDR1 and CDR2 from the germline V gene are SGHRS and YFSETQ. Trimming took 0 bases from V and 0 from J, leaving 13 bases between them. The chain's CDR3 is CASSLGDGVIAKNIQYF. Here the CDR3 DNA reads TGCGCCAGCAGCTTGGGGGACGGAGTAATAGCCAAAAACATTCAGTACTTC.

This clonotype occurred many times. The chain joins TRBV19 to TRBJ2-2, with TRBD1 matching 9 bases. After removal of 6 bases from V and 3 bases from J, the junction contained 8 bases not matched to a gene. The length of the CDR3 is 16 residues. The germline gives CDR1 LNHDA, CDR2 SQIVND (reference sequence). As DNA, the CDR3 is TGTGCCAGTAGAACACAGGGGGCGCAGGACACCGGGGAGCTGTTTTTT. Amino acid sequence: CASRTQGAQDTGELFF. The full variable domain, its missing parts supplied by reference TRBV19 and TRBJ2-2, is DGGITQSPKYLFRKEGQNVTLSCEQNLNHDAMYWYRQDPGQGLRLIYYSQIVNDFQKGDIAEGYSVSREKKESFPLTVTSAQKNPTAFYLCASRTQGAQDTGELFFGEGSRLTVL.

Of note for this clonotype: The junction departs from germline at one end; a sequencing error may be responsible. The chain links TRBV7-3 to TRBJ1-2, with TRBD1 identical over 7 bases. This CDR3 is built from 14 residues. Germline V lookup: CDR1 SGHTA, CDR2 FQGTGA. CDR3 bases: TGTGCCAGCAGCTTAACGCGCAGGGGGGAAGGCTGCACCTTC. Its protein is CASSLTRRGEGCTF.

The table lists this clonotype with many counts. In DNA, the CDR3 is TGTGCCAGCAGTGAAGGCAGAAACTATGGCTACACCTTC. This codes for CASSEGRNYGYTF. V gene TRBV2 combines with J gene TRBJ1-2; D unclear. With 1 base removed from V and 2 bases from J, the gap between germline ends came to 5 bases. The CDR3 totals 13 residues. CDR1 is SNHLY and CDR2 is FYNNEI in the germline V gene.

Comment on this clonotype: At one end the junction does not follow the germline gene, possibly because of a read error. The genes are TRBV5-1 and TRBJ2-1; TRBD1 is a possible D gene (8 bases). CDR3 size: 16 residues. Looked up from germline, CDR1 is SGHRS and CDR2 is YFSETQ. CDR3 protein: CTSSGAGTGSYNEQFF. The CDR3 DNA follows: TGCACCAGCAGCGGGGCCGGGACAGGTTCCTACAATGAGCAGTTCTTC.

Ten or more counts support this clonotype. This rearrangement joins TRBV5-1 to TRBJ1-4; D is possibly TRBD1 (5 bases). CDR1 and CDR2 from the germline V gene are SGHRS and YFSETQ. Trimming removed 4 bases from V and 0 bases from J, with 10 bases in between. The CDR3 extends over 15 amino acids. The CDR3 DNA reads TGCGCCAGCAGCCCTGGACACTCAACTAATGAAAAACTGTTTTTT. Encoded protein: CASSPGHSTNEKLFF.